This entry is about one TCR beta chain. What it binds is not known. This sample is part of a study of identical twins. One entry per CDR3 protein results from TCRdb running MiXCR on the 5' RACE reads. The table shows some 660,000 distinct CDR3 sequences, with 8.6% occurring only once. Notes on the study in general: Zero-insertion analyses might be partly confounded by invariant T cells like MAIT and iNKT.

The length of the CDR3 is 12 residues. Germline V gene data show CDR1 as MNHNY and CDR2 as SVGAGI (reference sequence). J lost 6 bases, V lost 4 bases, and 3 bases had no gene match. These data were also reused for a study on yellow fever vaccine responses in identical twins.

This TCR came from a woman between 18 and 29 years old in good health. The V call is TRBV6-6, the J call TRBJ2-7, with 7 bases matching TRBD2. The sample comprised PBMCs. The CDR3 DNA follows: TGTGCCAGCAGTTCTTTAGCGGGCGAGCAGTACTTC. It yields the protein CASSSLAGEQYF.